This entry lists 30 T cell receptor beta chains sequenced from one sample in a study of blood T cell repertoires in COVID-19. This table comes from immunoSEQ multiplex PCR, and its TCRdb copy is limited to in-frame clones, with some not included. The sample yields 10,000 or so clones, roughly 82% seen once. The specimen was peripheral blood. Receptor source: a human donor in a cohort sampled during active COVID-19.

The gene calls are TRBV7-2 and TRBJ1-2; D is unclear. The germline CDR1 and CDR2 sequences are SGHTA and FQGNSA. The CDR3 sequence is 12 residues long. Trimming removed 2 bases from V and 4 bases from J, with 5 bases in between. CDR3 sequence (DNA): TGTGCCAGCAGCTTAATCGGCTATGGCTACACCTTC. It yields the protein CASSLIGYGYTF.

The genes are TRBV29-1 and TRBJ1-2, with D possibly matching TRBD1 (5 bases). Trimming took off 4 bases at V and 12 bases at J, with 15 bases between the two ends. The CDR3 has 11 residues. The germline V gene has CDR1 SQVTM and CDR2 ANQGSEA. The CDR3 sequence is CSVVGKIGDTF. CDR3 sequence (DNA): TGCAGCGTTGTTGGAAAGATAGGGGACACCTTC.

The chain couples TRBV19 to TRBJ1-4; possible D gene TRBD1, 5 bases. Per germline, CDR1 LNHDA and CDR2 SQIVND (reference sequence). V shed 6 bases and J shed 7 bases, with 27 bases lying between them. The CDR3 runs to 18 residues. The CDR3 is CASSNRGRTGLGTEKLFF. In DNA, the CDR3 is TGTGCCAGTAGCAACCGGGGGAGAACGGGCTTGGGTACTGAAAAACTGTTTTTT.

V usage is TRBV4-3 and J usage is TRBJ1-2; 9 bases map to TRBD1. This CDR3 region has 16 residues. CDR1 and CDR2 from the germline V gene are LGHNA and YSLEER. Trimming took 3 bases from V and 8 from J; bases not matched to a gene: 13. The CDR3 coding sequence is TGCGCCAGCAGCCAGGGACAGGGCCTCCTAAGTGGGGGCTACACCTTC. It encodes CASSQGQGLLSGGYTF.

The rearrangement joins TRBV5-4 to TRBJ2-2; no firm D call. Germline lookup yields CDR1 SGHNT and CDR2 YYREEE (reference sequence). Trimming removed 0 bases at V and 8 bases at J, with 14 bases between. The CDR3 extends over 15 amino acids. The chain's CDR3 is CASSLELGSAGELFF. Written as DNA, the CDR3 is TGTGCCAGCAGCTTGGAATTGGGCAGTGCTGGGGAGCTGTTTTTT. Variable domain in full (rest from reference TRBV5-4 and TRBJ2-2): ETGVTQSPTHLIKTRGQQVTLRCSSQSGHNTVSWYQQALGQGPQFIFQYYREEENGRGNFPPRFSGLQFPNYSSELNVNALELDDSALYLCASSLELGSAGELFFGEGSRLTVL.

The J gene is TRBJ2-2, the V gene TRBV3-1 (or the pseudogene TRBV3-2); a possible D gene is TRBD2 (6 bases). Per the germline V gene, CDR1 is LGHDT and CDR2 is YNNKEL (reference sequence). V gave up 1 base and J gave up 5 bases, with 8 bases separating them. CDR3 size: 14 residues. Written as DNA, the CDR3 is TGTGCCAGCAGCCAAGCGGGGACTACCGGGGAGCTGTTTTTT. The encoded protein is CASSQAGTTGELFF.

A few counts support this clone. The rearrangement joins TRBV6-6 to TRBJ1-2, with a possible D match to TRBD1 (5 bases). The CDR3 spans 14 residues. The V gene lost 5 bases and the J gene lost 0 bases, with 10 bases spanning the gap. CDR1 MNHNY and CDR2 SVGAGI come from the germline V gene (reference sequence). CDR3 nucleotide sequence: TGTGCCAGCAGTCGATCGACAGCTAACTATGGCTACACCTTC. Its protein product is CASSRSTANYGYTF.

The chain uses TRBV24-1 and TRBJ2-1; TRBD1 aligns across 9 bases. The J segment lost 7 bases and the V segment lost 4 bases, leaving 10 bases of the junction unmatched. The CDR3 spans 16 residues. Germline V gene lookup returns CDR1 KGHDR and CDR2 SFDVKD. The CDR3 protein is CATSDPGQGGTNEQFF. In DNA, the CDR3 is TGTGCCACCAGTGACCCGGGACAGGGCGGGACAAATGAGCAGTTCTTC.

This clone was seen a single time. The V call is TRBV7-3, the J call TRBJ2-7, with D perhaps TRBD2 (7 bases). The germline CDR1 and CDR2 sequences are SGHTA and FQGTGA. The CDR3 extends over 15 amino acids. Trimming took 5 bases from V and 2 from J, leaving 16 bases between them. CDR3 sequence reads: CASSPLAGAPYEQYF. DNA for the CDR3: TGTGCCAGCAGCCCCCTTGCGGGGGCCCCCTACGAGCAGTACTTC.

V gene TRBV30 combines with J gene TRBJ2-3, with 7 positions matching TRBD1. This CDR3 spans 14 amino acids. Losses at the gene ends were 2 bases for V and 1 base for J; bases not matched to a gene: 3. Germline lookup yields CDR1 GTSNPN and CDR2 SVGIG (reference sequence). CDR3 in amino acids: CAWSSGTGTDTQYF. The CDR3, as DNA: TGTGCCTGGAGTTCAGGGACAGGCACAGATACGCAGTATTTT.

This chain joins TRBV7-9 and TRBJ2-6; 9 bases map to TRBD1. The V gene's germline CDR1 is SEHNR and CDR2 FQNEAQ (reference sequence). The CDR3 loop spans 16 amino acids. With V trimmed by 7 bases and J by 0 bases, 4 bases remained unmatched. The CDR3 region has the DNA TGTGCCAGCACCCGGGACAGGGCCTCTGGGGCCAACGTCCTGACTTTC. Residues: CASTRDRASGANVLTF.

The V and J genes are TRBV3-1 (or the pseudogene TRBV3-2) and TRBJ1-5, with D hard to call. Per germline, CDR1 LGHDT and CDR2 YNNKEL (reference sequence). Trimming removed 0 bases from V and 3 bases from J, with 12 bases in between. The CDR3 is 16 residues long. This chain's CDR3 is CASSQDLAGLNQPQHF. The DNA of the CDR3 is TGTGCCAGCAGCCAAGATCTGGCGGGTCTCAATCAGCCCCAGCATTTT.

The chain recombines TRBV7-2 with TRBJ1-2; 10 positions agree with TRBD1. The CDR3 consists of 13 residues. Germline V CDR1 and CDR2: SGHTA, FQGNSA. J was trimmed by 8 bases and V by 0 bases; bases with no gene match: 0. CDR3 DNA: TGTGCCAGCAGCTTAGCGGGACAGGGGGGCTACACCTTC. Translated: CASSLAGQGGYTF.

CDR3 coding DNA: TGTGCCAGCAGCCCCGGACAGGCGAGCTCTGGAAACACCATATATTTT. Translation: CASSPGQASSGNTIYF. J is TRBJ1-3 and V is TRBV7-2; the match to TRBD1 covers 7 bases. V trimming: 5 bases; J trimming: 0 bases; junction bases outside the gene matches: 7. The CDR3 is 16 residues long. The germline V gene has CDR1 SGHTA and CDR2 FQGNSA.

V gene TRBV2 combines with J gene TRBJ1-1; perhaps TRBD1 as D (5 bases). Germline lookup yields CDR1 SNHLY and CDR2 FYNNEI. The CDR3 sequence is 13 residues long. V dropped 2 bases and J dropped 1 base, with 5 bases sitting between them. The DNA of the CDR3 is TGTGCCAGCAGTGAACAGGGGAACACTGAAGCTTTCTTT. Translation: CASSEQGNTEAFF.

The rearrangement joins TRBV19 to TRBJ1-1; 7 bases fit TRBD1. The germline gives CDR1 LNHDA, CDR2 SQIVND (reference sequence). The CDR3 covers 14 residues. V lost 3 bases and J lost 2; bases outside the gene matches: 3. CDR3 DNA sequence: TGTGCCAGTAGTATCGGGACAGCAAACACTGAAGCTTTCTTT. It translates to CASSIGTANTEAFF.

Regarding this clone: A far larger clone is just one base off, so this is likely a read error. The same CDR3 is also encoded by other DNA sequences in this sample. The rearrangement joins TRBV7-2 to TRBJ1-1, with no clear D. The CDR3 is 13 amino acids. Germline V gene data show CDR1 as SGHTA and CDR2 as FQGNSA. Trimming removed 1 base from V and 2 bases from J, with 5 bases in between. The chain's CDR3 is CASSLDRNTEAFF. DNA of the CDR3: TGTGCCAGCAGCTTAGACAGAAACACTGAAGCTTTCTTT.

CDR3 nucleotide sequence: TGTGCCAGCAGCAAAGCGGGGGGGGGCTTGGACACTGAAGCTTTCTTT. It translates to CASSKAGGGLDTEAFF. This chain links TRBV21-1 with TRBJ1-1. TRBV21-1 is flagged as a pseudogene. This CDR3 contains 16 residues.

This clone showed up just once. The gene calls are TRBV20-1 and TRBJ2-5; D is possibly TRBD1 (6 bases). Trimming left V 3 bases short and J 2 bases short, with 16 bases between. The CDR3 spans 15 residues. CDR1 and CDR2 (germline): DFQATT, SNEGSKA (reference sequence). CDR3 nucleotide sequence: TGCAGTGCTAGTCGTCAGGGGCGGTTACAAGAGACCCAGTACTTC. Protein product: CSASRQGRLQETQYF.

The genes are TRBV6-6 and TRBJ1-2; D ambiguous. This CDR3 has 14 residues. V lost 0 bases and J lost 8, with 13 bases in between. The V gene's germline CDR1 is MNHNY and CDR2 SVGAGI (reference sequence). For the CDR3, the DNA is TGTGCCAGCAGTTACTCGGGCACCATTCGCGGCTACACCTTC. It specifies CASSYSGTIRGYTF.

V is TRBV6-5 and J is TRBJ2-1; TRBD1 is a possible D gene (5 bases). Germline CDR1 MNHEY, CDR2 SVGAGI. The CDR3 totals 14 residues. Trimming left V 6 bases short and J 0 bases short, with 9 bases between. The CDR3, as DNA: TGTGCCAGCAGAACAGGACCCTCCTACAATGAGCAGTTCTTC. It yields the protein CASRTGPSYNEQFF.

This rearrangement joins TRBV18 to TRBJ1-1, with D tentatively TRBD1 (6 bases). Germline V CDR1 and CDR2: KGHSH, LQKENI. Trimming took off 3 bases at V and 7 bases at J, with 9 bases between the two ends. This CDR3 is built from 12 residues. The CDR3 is CASSPQGGEAFF. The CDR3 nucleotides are TGTGCCAGCTCACCCCAAGGGGGTGAAGCTTTCTTT. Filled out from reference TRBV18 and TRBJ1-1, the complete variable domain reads NAGVMQNPRHLVRRRGQEARLRCSPMKGHSHVYWYRQLPEEGLKFMVYLQKENIIDESGMPKERFSAEFPKEGPSILRIQQVVRGDSAAYFCASSPQGGEAFFGQGTRLTVV.

CDR3 in amino acids: CASSLGPAAGETQYF. The CDR3 nucleotides read TGTGCCAGCAGCTTGGGTCCGGCGGCCGGAGAGACCCAGTACTTC. The genes are TRBV5-4 and TRBJ2-5, with no clear D. With 0 bases removed from V and 4 bases from J, the gap between germline ends came to 13 bases. The germline gives CDR1 SGHNT, CDR2 YYREEE (reference sequence). The CDR3 has 15 amino acids.

CDR3 in DNA: TGTGCCAGCACCACACGACAGGGCCAATACGAGCAGTACTTC. Translation: CASTTRQGQYEQYF. The V gene is TRBV6-6, the J gene TRBJ2-7, with 7 nucleotides matching TRBD1. Per the germline V gene, CDR1 is MNHNY and CDR2 is SVGAGI (reference sequence). This CDR3 has 14 residues. Trimming took 7 bases from V and 4 from J; bases not matched to a gene: 10.

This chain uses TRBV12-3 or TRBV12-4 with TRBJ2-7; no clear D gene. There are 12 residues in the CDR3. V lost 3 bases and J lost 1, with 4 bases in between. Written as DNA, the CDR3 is TGTGCCAGCAGTTTCGGGTCCTACGAGCAGTACTTC. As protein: CASSFGSYEQYF.

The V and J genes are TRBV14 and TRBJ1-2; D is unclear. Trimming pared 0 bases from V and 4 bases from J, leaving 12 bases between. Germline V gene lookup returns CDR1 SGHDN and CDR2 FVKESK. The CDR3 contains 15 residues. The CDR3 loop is CASSQDPVVLYGYTF. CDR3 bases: TGTGCCAGCAGCCAAGATCCGGTTGTCCTCTATGGCTACACCTTC.

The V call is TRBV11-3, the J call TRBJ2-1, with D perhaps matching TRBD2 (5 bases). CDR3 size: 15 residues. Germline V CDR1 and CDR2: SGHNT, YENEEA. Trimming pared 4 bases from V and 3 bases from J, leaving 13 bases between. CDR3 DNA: TGTGCCAGCAGCTCCTCCGGGAATAACTACAATGAGCAGTTCTTC. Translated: CASSSSGNNYNEQFF.

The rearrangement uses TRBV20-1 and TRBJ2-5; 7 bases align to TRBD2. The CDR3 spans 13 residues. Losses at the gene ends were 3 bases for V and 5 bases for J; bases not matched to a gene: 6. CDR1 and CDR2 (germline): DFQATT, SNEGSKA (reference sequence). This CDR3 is CSASIEAGETQYF. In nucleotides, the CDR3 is TGCAGTGCTAGTATAGAAGCGGGGGAGACCCAGTACTTC.

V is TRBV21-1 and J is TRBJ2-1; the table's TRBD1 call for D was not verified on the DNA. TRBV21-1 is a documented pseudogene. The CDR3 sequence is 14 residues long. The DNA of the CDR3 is TGTGCCAGCCCCAAAAACAGCTCCTACAATGAGCAGTTCTTC. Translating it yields CASPKNSSYNEQFF.

The CDR3 DNA reads TGTGCCAGCAGCCAAGTTCAGGGAAGGTTTGGGGAGACCCAGTACTTC. It yields the protein CASSQVQGRFGETQYF. This chain connects TRBV3-1 (or the pseudogene TRBV3-2) to TRBJ2-5; the D gene is possibly TRBD1 (5 bases). Germline V gene lookup returns CDR1 LGHDT and CDR2 YNNKEL (reference sequence). The V and J ends lost 1 base and 5 bases respectively, with 17 bases between them. CDR3 length: 16 residues.